A single sample gave rise to the 4 T cell receptor beta chains below, sequenced in a study of cytomegalovirus exposure and HLA in healthy donors. PCR employed 60 Vbeta and 13 Jbeta primers. The repertoire was sequenced with immunoSEQ multiplex PCR; TCRdb's copy has only in-frame clones and lacks some. The sample lists 90,000 to 120,000 clones, approximately 79% occurring once. Sample: PBMCs. The source of these receptors is a middle-aged woman in good health and CMV-seronegative.

The gene calls are TRBV5-6 and TRBJ1-2; D ambiguous. The CDR3 has 11 residues. Trimming left V 4 bases short and J 1 base short, with 2 bases between. Germline CDR1 reads SGHDT; CDR2 reads YYEEEE. This CDR3 reads CASSLNYGYTF. The CDR3 DNA reads as TGTGCCAGCAGCCTTAACTATGGCTACACCTTC. The full variable domain, with the rest looked up from reference TRBV5-6 and TRBJ1-2, is DAGVTQSPTHLIKTRGQQVTLRCSPKSGHDTVSWYQQALGQGPQFIFQYYEEEERQRGNFPDRFSGHQFPNYSSELNVNALLLGDSALYLCASSLNYGYTFGSGTRLTVV.

The genes are TRBV4-3 and TRBJ1-2; 9 bases match TRBD1. Per the germline V gene, CDR1 is LGHNA and CDR2 is YSLEER. The CDR3 loop spans 17 amino acids. Trimming at V came to 0 bases and at J to 9 bases, leaving 14 bases not matched to a gene. The CDR3 loop reads CASSQDMGGQGADSYTF. CDR3 nucleotides: TGCGCCAGCAGCCAAGATATGGGGGGACAGGGCGCCGATAGCTACACCTTC.

The chain links TRBV18 to TRBJ2-3; the D gene is possibly TRBD2 (6 bases). CDR1 is KGHSH and CDR2 is LQKENI in the germline V gene. There are 13 residues in the CDR3. Trimming left V 3 bases short and J 7 bases short, with 11 bases between. DNA for the CDR3: TGTGCCAGCTCACCGCGGGAACAGCATACGCAGTATTTT. Amino acids: CASSPREQHTQYF.

The chain employs TRBV5-4 and TRBJ1-2; no clear D gene. The CDR3 length is 11 residues. Trimming left V 2 bases short and J 5 bases short, with 4 bases between. Germline CDR1 and CDR2: SGHNT and YYREEE (reference sequence). CDR3 residues: CASSFGYGYTF. CDR3 sequence (DNA): TGTGCCAGCAGCTTCGGTTATGGCTACACCTTC.